This T cell receptor (beta chain) is from a study of shared clonotypes between healthy human individuals. Study-level findings and limits: About 5.2% was the fraction of naive CD4 clonotypes found shared across four donors.

The assay ran at deep level. Original processing notes: Junction-only immunoSEQ sequences carried no quality scores, so filtering differed. The assay was immunoSEQ multiplex PCR, and TCRdb's table has in-frame clones only and misses some. That table furnishes V, J and clone size, whereas the DNA furnished D and trimming. Found here are about 300,000 clones, approximately 74% of them singletons; the top ten hold around 10%. With regard to this clone: Its antigen is not known.

In germline, CDR1 is LNHDA, CDR2 SQIVND (reference sequence). This CDR3 is built from 13 residues. The trim removed 6 bases at V and 6 bases at J, leaving 6 bases unmatched. The receptor was derived from a man aged 30 to 39 in good health. The chain uses TRBV19 and TRBJ1-1; 8 positions agree with TRBD1. Source material: memory CD4+ T cells sorted from blood. Stated subset: CD45RA-negative fraction. Here the CDR3 reads CASSWTGRAEAFF. CDR3 nucleotide sequence: TGTGCCAGTAGCTGGACAGGGAGGGCTGAAGCTTTCTTT.